This T cell receptor beta chain was documented in a study of CD8+ T cells in alopecia areata. In regard to this clone: The antigen is not known.

The germline gives CDR1 SEHNR, CDR2 FQNEAQ (reference sequence). There are 14 residues in the CDR3. V was shortened by 3 bases and J by 7 bases, with 15 bases between the two germline ends. After isolation, RNA underwent reverse transcription to generate cDNA as the sequencing template. Sequencing was performed with immunoSEQ multiplex PCR; in TCRdb, only in-frame clones are kept and a portion is missing. The data contain over 95,000 clones, roughly 56% of them seen just once; the ten biggest clones take up 3% to 4%. The sample's treatment: oral pan-JAK inhibitor, 5-10 mg twice daily. Overall study results and limits: Scalp lesions, especially in alopecia totalis/universalis, had higher clonality than normal scalp. Sequencing of scalp samples also includes resident alphabeta T cells from normal skin.

Source: CD4+ T cells sorted from blood, taken at week 24, from a patient treated with tofacitinib. The chain links TRBV7-9 to TRBJ1-2; D may be TRBD1 (5 bases). The TCR was taken from a human donor with alopecia areata. The CDR3 here is CASSFVGQGLGYTF. In DNA form, the CDR3 reads TGTGCCAGCAGCTTCGTGGGTCAGGGCCTTGGCTACACCTTC.